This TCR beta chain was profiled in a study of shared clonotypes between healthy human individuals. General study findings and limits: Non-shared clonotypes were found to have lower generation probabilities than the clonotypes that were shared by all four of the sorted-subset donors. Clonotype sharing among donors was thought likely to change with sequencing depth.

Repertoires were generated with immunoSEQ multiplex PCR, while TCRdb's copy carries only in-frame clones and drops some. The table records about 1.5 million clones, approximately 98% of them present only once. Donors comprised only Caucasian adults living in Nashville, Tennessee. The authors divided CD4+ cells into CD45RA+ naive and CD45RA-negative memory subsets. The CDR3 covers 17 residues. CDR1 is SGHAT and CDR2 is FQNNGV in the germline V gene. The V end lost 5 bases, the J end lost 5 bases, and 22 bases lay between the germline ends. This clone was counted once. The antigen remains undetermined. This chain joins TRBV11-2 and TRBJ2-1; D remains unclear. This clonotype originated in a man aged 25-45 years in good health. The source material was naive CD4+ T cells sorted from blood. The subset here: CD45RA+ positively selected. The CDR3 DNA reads TGTGCCAGCAGCACCAACCCCGGACCCCTCGAGAACAATGAGCAGTTCTTC. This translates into CASSTNPGPLENNEQFF.